Many counts were recorded for the clone carrying this T cell receptor (beta chain). As yet, its antigen is unknown. These data come from a study of T-cell reconstitution after alpha-beta-depleted transplantation in children. V lost 7 bases and J lost 1, with 12 bases in between. This CDR3 region has 14 residues. Germline loops: CDR1 MDHEN, CDR2 SYDVKM. Study-wide findings and caveats: It was reported that alpha-beta T cells came from several hundred expanded graft clones (about two months after transplant). T-cell counts and diversity at one year post-transplant came mainly from newly produced T cells.

Construction of the TCRbeta library involved unique molecular identifiers. TCRdb re-analysed the PCR reads in MiXCR, keeping a single row per CDR3 protein. The sample holds 90,000 to 100,000 distinct CDR3 sequences, 20% to 25% seen once. This receptor was obtained from a boy aged 2-9 years with acute lymphoblastic leukemia, due to receive a stem cell transplant. The chain uses TRBV28 and TRBJ2-3; maybe TRBD1 (5 bases). The material sequenced was PBMCs, taken before TCRalphabeta/CD19-depleted stem cell transplant. The CDR3: CASNPAGRTDTQYF. In DNA, the CDR3 is TGTGCCAGCAATCCAGCAGGGCGCACAGATACGCAGTATTTT.